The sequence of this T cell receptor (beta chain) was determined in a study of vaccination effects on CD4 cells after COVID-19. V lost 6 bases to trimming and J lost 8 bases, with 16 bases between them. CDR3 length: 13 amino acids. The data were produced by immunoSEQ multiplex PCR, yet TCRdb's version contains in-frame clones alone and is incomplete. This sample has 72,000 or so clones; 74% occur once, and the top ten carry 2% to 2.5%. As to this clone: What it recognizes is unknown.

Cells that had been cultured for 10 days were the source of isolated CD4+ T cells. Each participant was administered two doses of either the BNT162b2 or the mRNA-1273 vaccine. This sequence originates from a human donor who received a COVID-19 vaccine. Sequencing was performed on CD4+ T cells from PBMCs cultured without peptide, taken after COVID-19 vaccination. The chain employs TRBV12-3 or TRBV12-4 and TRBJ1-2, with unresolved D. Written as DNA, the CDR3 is TGTGCCAGCAGCCTTGCCGGAATGGGAGGCTACACCTTC. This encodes CASSLAGMGGYTF.